These 28 T cell receptor beta chains came from one sample sequenced in a study of T-cell reconstitution after alpha-beta-depleted transplantation in children. TCRbeta library preparation incorporated unique molecular identifiers. Using its own MiXCR run on the PCR reads, TCRdb lists one record per CDR3 protein. The sample holds 600,000 or so distinct CDR3 sequences, about 21% seen once. This material consisted of PBMCs, mostly from graft donor cells, taken 360 days after TCRalphabeta/CD19-depleted stem cell transplant. These receptors were taken from a boy under three years old who had a stem cell transplant for acute myeloid leukemia, so the T cells may come from the graft donor.

This rearrangement joins TRBV6-5 to TRBJ2-3, with D unclear. From germline, CDR1 is MNHEY and CDR2 SVGAGI. The V end lost 0 bases, the J end lost 2 bases, and 9 bases lay between the germline ends. The CDR3 loop spans 15 amino acids. The CDR3, as DNA: TGTGCCAGCAGTTACTCGAAATCGTTCACAGATACGCAGTATTTT. Its protein product is CASSYSKSFTDTQYF.

V usage is TRBV27 and J usage is TRBJ2-1; tentatively, D is TRBD1 (5 bases). The CDR3 covers 14 residues. From germline, CDR1 is MNHEY and CDR2 SMNVEV (reference sequence). V lost 5 bases and J lost 2, with 10 bases in between. The CDR3 DNA sequence: TGTGCCAGCAGTAAACAGGCTACCTACAATGAGCAGTTCTTC. Amino acids: CASSKQATYNEQFF.

This clonotype was observed a handful of times. This chain connects TRBV25-1 to TRBJ2-3, with no clear D. The CDR3 contains 16 residues. Trimming cost V 1 base and J 2 bases, with 13 bases left between them. Looked up from germline, CDR1 is MGHDK and CDR2 is SYGVNS. CDR3 nucleotide sequence: TGTGCCAGCAGTGAATTCGGGCAGAAGCCCACAGATACGCAGTATTTT. Translation: CASSEFGQKPTDTQYF.

The CDR3 DNA reads as TGTGCCAGCAGCCCGGCCTACGCGAACACCCCCTACGAGCAGTACTTC. Protein: CASSPAYANTPYEQYF. J is TRBJ2-7 and V is TRBV7-8; D gene unclear. Germline V gene data show CDR1 as SGHVS and CDR2 as FQNEAQ. V gave up 5 bases and J gave up 2 bases, with 19 bases separating them. The CDR3 is 16 residues long.

The V call is TRBV7-8, the J call TRBJ2-7, with 13 bases lining up with TRBD2. V shed 4 bases, J shed 3 bases, and the junction held 12 bases outside the gene matches. Per the germline V gene, CDR1 is SGHVS and CDR2 is FQNEAQ. The CDR3 is made up of 18 amino acids. CDR3 region: CASSSTRLAGGPIYEQYV. DNA of the CDR3: TGTGCCAGCAGCTCTACTCGACTAGCGGGGGGCCCTATCTACGAGCAGTACGTC.

The chain joins TRBV6-2 or TRBV6-3 to TRBJ2-3, with D tentatively TRBD1 or TRBD2 (5 bases each). The CDR3 is 18 residues long. Germline lookup yields CDR1 MNHEY and CDR2 SVGEGT. Trimming cost V 8 bases and J 0 bases, with 24 bases left between them. In DNA, the CDR3 is TGTGCCAGCGCACATCGGGGTAGGGGAATCGTTAGCACAGATACGCAGTATTTT. Protein sequence: CASAHRGRGIVSTDTQYF.

This clonotype occurred a few times. This rearrangement joins TRBV7-2 to TRBJ2-6; D is undetermined. V was pared by 3 bases and J by 0 bases, with 12 bases between. Germline V gene sequence: CDR1 SGHTA, CDR2 FQGNSA. This CDR3 is 17 amino acids long. The CDR3: CASSLTLRSSGANVLTF. CDR3 coding DNA: TGTGCCAGCAGCTTGACTTTGCGGAGCTCTGGGGCCAACGTCCTGACTTTC. The variable domain in full, with the rest retrieved from reference TRBV7-2 and TRBJ2-6, is GAGVSQSPSNKVTEKGKDVELRCDPISGHTALYWYRQSLGQGLEFLIYFQGNSAPDKSGLPSDRFSAERTGGSVSTLTIQRTQQEDSAVYLCASSLTLRSSGANVLTFGAGSRLTVL.

This clonotype was detected many times. The rearrangement joins TRBV29-1 to TRBJ2-3; maybe TRBD1 (5 bases). V was cut by 7 bases and J by 2 bases, with 13 bases left in between. This CDR3 region has 13 residues. Per the germline V gene, CDR1 is SQVTM and CDR2 is ANQGSEA. The CDR3 reads CSARNRFTDTQYF. The DNA of the CDR3 is TGCAGCGCCCGAAACAGGTTCACAGATACGCAGTATTTT.

This chain links TRBV5-6 with TRBJ2-7, with TRBD1 as a possible D gene (5 bases). Trimming took off 5 bases at V and 7 bases at J, with 16 bases between the two ends. CDR3 size: 13 residues. Germline CDR1 is SGHDT and CDR2 is YYEEEE. CDR3: CASSPGQTGEQYF. The CDR3 DNA reads TGTGCCAGCAGTCCCGGACAAACTGGAGAGCAGTACTTC.

This chain connects TRBV5-1 to TRBJ1-1; tentative D call: TRBD1 (5 bases). Germline CDR1 and CDR2: SGHRS and YFSETQ. Trimming took off 6 bases at V and 4 bases at J, with 16 bases between the two ends. The CDR3 has 14 amino acids. This chain's CDR3 is CASKIGRESTEAFF. CDR3 sequence (DNA): TGCGCCAGCAAAATCGGCAGGGAGAGCACTGAAGCTTTCTTT.

The chain recombines TRBV20-1 with TRBJ2-1; TRBD2 aligns across 7 bases. The V gene end was trimmed by 0 bases and the J gene end by 8 bases; junction bases not matched to a gene: 10. The CDR3 runs 15 residues. Germline CDR1 DFQATT, CDR2 SNEGSKA (reference sequence). CDR3 in DNA: TGCAGTGCTAGAGATCCGACTAGCCGGTCTGATGAGCAGTTCTTC. This gives the protein CSARDPTSRSDEQFF.

This clonotype was counted only a few times. V gene TRBV15 combines with J gene TRBJ2-2, with D tentatively TRBD1 (6 bases). The germline V gene has CDR1 LNHNV and CDR2 YYDKDF (reference sequence). The V and J ends lost 0 bases and 6 bases respectively, with 14 bases between them. The CDR3 covers 16 residues. The CDR3 sequence is CATSRDGTGTAGELFF. The CDR3 DNA reads TGTGCCACCAGCAGAGATGGAACAGGGACCGCCGGGGAGCTGTTTTTT.

In nucleotides, the CDR3 is TGTGCCAGCAGCTTAGGGGGGCGGGGAGAAGAGACCCAGTACTTC. Translation gives CASSLGGRGEETQYF. This chain uses TRBV7-8 with TRBJ2-5, with D possibly called TRBD1 or TRBD2 (6 bases each). CDR1 is SGHVS and CDR2 is FQNEAQ in the germline V gene. V lost 1 base, J lost 3 bases, and 12 bases lay in between. This CDR3 comprises 15 residues.

The chain couples TRBV6-5 to TRBJ2-1; a possible D gene is TRBD1 (6 bases). The CDR3 is made up of 14 amino acids. Germline assignment: CDR1 MNHEY and CDR2 SVGAGI. Trimming left V 6 bases short and J 2 bases short, with 11 bases between. CDR3 loop: CASSYRATYNEQFF. Here the CDR3 DNA reads TGTGCCAGCAGCTACAGGGCCACCTACAATGAGCAGTTCTTC.

This clonotype was seen a handful of times. The chain is built from TRBV6-5 and TRBJ1-6; D gene uncertain. This CDR3 is 15 amino acids long. Trimming took 0 bases from V and 7 from J, leaving 10 bases between them. Per germline, CDR1 MNHEY and CDR2 SVGAGI. The CDR3 sequence is CASSYSNRQNSPLHF. The CDR3 nucleotides read TGTGCCAGCAGTTACTCTAACCGGCAGAATTCACCCCTCCACTTT.

This clonotype showed up many times. The genes are TRBV6-2 or TRBV6-3 and TRBJ2-7; 12 bases are shared with TRBD2. V dropped 5 bases and J dropped 7; count of bases not matched to a gene: 6. CDR1 is MNHEY, CDR2 SVGEGT, per germline. The CDR3 contains 14 residues. CDR3 residues: CASSLAGGPGEQYV. The CDR3 DNA reads TGTGCCAGCAGTCTAGCGGGGGGGCCGGGTGAGCAGTACGTC.

The chain employs TRBV7-2 and TRBJ2-3; TRBD2 agrees at 7 bases. This CDR3 spans 16 amino acids. V trimming: 1 base; J trimming: 4 bases; junction bases outside the gene matches: 8. CDR1 is SGHTA, CDR2 FQGNSA, per germline. CDR3 DNA sequence: TGTGCCAGCAGCTTAGAAGGGCGGGGGTTTGCAGATACGCAGTATTTT. It is translated as CASSLEGRGFADTQYF.

This sequence joins TRBV7-6 and TRBJ2-2; D is possibly TRBD1 or TRBD2 (5 bases each). Deletions cut 5 bases from V and 3 bases from J, with 10 bases between. Germline CDR1 and CDR2: SGHVS and FNYEAQ. CDR3 length: 14 amino acids. The CDR3: CASSPLGDTGELFF. The DNA for the CDR3 is TGTGCCAGCAGCCCTTTGGGGGACACCGGGGAGCTGTTTTTT. The entire variable domain, with the rest obtained from reference TRBV7-6 and TRBJ2-2, is as follows: GAGVSQSPRYKVTKRGQDVALRCDPISGHVSLYWYRQALGQGPEFLTYFNYEAQQDKSGLPNDRFSAERPEGSISTLTIQRTEQRDSAMYRCASSPLGDTGELFFGEGSRLTVL.

This clonotype was detected ten times or more. The chain is built from TRBV5-1 and TRBJ1-1; TRBD1 might be the D (6 bases). Per germline, CDR1 SGHRS and CDR2 YFSETQ. The CDR3 sequence is 13 residues long. Trimming removed 4 bases from V and 4 bases from J, with 11 bases in between. CDR3 in amino acids: CASSILQGTEAFF. The CDR3, as DNA: TGCGCCAGCAGCATACTACAGGGCACTGAAGCTTTCTTT.

This clonotype was picked up a small number of times. This chain connects TRBV29-1 to TRBJ2-1; tentatively, D is TRBD2 (6 bases). Germline V gene lookup returns CDR1 SQVTM and CDR2 ANQGSEA. This CDR3 comprises 14 residues. V lost 6 bases to trimming and J lost 5 bases, with 17 bases between them. DNA of the CDR3: TGCAGCGTCGTGGGGCTAGCGCTTAACAATGAGCAGTTCTTC. It is translated as CSVVGLALNNEQFF.

This chain connects TRBV7-8 to TRBJ2-4, with a possible D match to TRBD1 (7 bases). V was clipped by 5 bases and J by 8 bases, with 16 bases between them. The V gene's germline CDR1 is SGHVS and CDR2 FQNEAQ. CDR3 length equals 14 residues. CDR3 DNA: TGTGCCAGCAGCACGGACAGGCCGGGGGACATTCAGTACTTC. It yields the protein CASSTDRPGDIQYF.

This clonotype has a single count. V is TRBV10-2 and J is TRBJ2-1; D remains ambiguous. V lost 10 bases, J lost 4 bases, and 14 bases lay in between. From germline, CDR1 is WSHSY and CDR2 SAAADI. This CDR3 has 13 residues. The CDR3 protein is CAIYLPDYNEQFF. Written as DNA, the CDR3 is TGCGCCATCTATCTGCCAGATTACAATGAGCAGTTCTTC.

This rearrangement joins TRBV12-3 or TRBV12-4 to TRBJ2-3; D call uncertain. The V gene lost 3 bases and the J gene lost 4 bases, with 11 bases spanning the gap. CDR3 length: 14 amino acids. The CDR3 is CASSFRLSSDTQYF. The CDR3 DNA follows: TGTGCCAGCAGTTTCAGGTTGAGCTCAGATACGCAGTATTTT.

This clonotype was counted between two and nine times. The rearrangement links TRBV12-3 or TRBV12-4 to TRBJ2-5, with 7 nucleotides matching TRBD1. This CDR3 is built from 15 residues. The junction had 11 bases not matched to a gene; V was cut back by 3 bases and J by 7 bases. The CDR3 reads CASSFGDGQEGTQYF. The CDR3 DNA follows: TGTGCCAGCAGTTTTGGGGACGGACAGGAAGGGACCCAGTACTTC.

The chain recombines TRBV5-6 with TRBJ1-2; 7 bases match TRBD1. CDR3 length: 16 amino acids. Germline loops: CDR1 SGHDT, CDR2 YYEEEE. With V trimmed by 4 bases and J by 5 bases, 14 bases remained unmatched. CDR3 protein: CASSPPQYRGSYGYTF. In nucleotides, the CDR3 is TGTGCCAGCAGCCCCCCCCAATACAGGGGAAGTTATGGCTACACCTTC.

J is TRBJ2-5 and V is TRBV12-3 or TRBV12-4; a weak D match, TRBD2 (6 bases). The CDR3 totals 13 residues. Trimming removed 8 bases at V and 2 bases at J, with 12 bases between. In DNA, the CDR3 is TGTGCCAGCGGGCGGCGGGGTCAAGAGACCCAGTACTTC. It encodes CASGRRGQETQYF.

This clonotype was seen more than once but under ten times. The chain combines TRBV9 with TRBJ2-2; D possibly matches TRBD1 or TRBD2 (5 bases each). Germline CDR1 is SGDLS and CDR2 is YYNGEE. Trimming removed 5 bases at V and 7 bases at J, with 12 bases between. This CDR3 is 13 amino acids long. CDR3 amino acids: CASSRDLNGELFF. DNA of the CDR3: TGTGCCAGCAGTCGGGACCTTAACGGGGAGCTGTTTTTT.

The gene calls are TRBV4-1 and TRBJ2-1; 9 bases align to TRBD2. Looked up from germline, CDR1 is MGHRA and CDR2 is YSYEKL. This CDR3 is 20 amino acids long. Trimming cost V 1 base and J 3 bases; bases outside gene matches: 16. CDR3 in amino acids: CASSQVRWGKERGVYNEQFF. As DNA, the CDR3 is TGCGCCAGCAGCCAAGTGCGTTGGGGAAAGGAGCGGGGGGTCTACAATGAGCAGTTCTTC.